The next 23 T cell receptor beta chains were all read from a single sample in a study of T cell repertoires in cytomegalovirus infection. A single record per CDR3 protein comes from TCRdb applying MiXCR to the reads. Of some 700,000 distinct CDR3 sequences in the sample, around 32% were seen once. Their specific antigens are unknown. Here the sequenced sample was cultured PBMCs, taken from culture after CMV antigen stimulation. The receptors were gathered from a human donor in good health (CMV status not recorded). Some clones in this sample may be carry-over from other donors' samples.

The rearrangement uses TRBV7-8 and TRBJ2-7; a weak D match, TRBD2 (6 bases). V lost 3 bases and J lost 6, with 15 bases in between. From germline, CDR1 is SGHVS and CDR2 FQNEAQ. The CDR3 has 14 residues. In nucleotides, the CDR3 is TGTGCCAGCAGCTTGGTCGGCACCGGGGGCGAGCAGTACTTC. Its translation: CASSLVGTGGEQYF.

This chain links TRBV4-1 with TRBJ2-1; 9 bases match TRBD2. The CDR3 covers 16 residues. Trimming at V came to 1 base and at J to 8 bases, leaving 9 bases not matched to a gene. Germline CDR1 is MGHRA and CDR2 is YSYEKL. CDR3 sequence reads: CASSQGGTSPWDEQFF. The CDR3 region has the DNA TGCGCCAGCAGCCAAGGGGGGACTAGCCCGTGGGATGAGCAGTTCTTC.

The chain links TRBV28 to TRBJ2-1; D is unclear. Germline V gene sequence: CDR1 MDHEN, CDR2 SYDVKM. Trimming removed 2 bases from V and 3 bases from J, with 11 bases in between. The CDR3 is 15 amino acids. CDR3 sequence: CASSLRRYSYNEQFF. CDR3 bases: TGTGCCAGCAGTTTACGGCGGTATAGCTACAATGAGCAGTTCTTC.

This clonotype was counted a few times. The chain links TRBV12-5 to TRBJ2-5; 10 bases agree with TRBD2. CDR3 length equals 16 residues. J lost 1 base, V lost 1 base, and 3 bases had no gene match. The germline CDR1 and CDR2 sequences are LGHNT and FRNRAP. The CDR3 loop reads CASGLETSGRQETQYF. CDR3 DNA sequence: TGTGCTAGTGGTTTGGAGACTAGCGGGCGCCAAGAGACCCAGTACTTC.

This clonotype showed up many times. The genes are TRBV7-6 and TRBJ2-5; 8 nucleotides agree with TRBD2. The CDR3 covers 16 residues. Trimming cost V 5 bases and J 4 bases; bases outside gene matches: 12. Per germline, CDR1 SGHVS and CDR2 FNYEAQ. CDR3 nucleotides: TGTGCCAGCAGCGCTCCTTTCGGGGGGGGCCCAGAGACCCAGTACTTC. Protein: CASSAPFGGGPETQYF.

The chain uses TRBV19 and TRBJ2-1; no firm D call. The germline gives CDR1 LNHDA, CDR2 SQIVND (reference sequence). The CDR3 is 14 amino acids. Trimming stripped 6 bases from V and 0 bases from J, with 9 bases between. The CDR3 region has the DNA TGTGCCAGTAGGGCGTCCGCCTCCTACAATGAGCAGTTCTTC. It is translated as CASRASASYNEQFF.

This clonotype was detected a few times. The rearrangement links TRBV6-1 to TRBJ2-2, with D perhaps TRBD2 (5 bases). CDR3 length equals 15 residues. In germline, CDR1 is MNHNS, CDR2 SASEGT. Trimming stripped 7 bases from V and 2 bases from J, with 14 bases between. As DNA, the CDR3 is TGTGCCAGCACGAGGAGGCGACATAACACCGGGGAGCTGTTTTTT. Protein product: CASTRRRHNTGELFF.

The chain links TRBV7-9 to TRBJ2-3; D remains ambiguous. CDR1 is SEHNR and CDR2 is FQNEAQ in the germline V gene (reference sequence). The CDR3 totals 13 residues. Deletions cut 1 base from V and 4 bases from J, with 6 bases between. The CDR3, as DNA: TGTGCCAGCAGCTTAGAAGCTTCAGATACGCAGTATTTT. It is translated as CASSLEASDTQYF.

The genes are TRBV7-6 and TRBJ2-3; D is perhaps TRBD1 (7 bases). V was trimmed by 5 bases and J by 2 bases, leaving 17 bases between them. Germline V lookup: CDR1 SGHVS, CDR2 FNYEAQ. This CDR3 is built from 16 residues. The CDR3 nucleotides are TGTGCCAGCAGCCCAAGGAGGGGGCCTCACACAGATACGCAGTATTTT. Translated: CASSPRRGPHTDTQYF. Together with reference TRBV7-6 and TRBJ2-3, the CDR3 gives the full variable domain: GAGVSQSPRYKVTKRGQDVALRCDPISGHVSLYWYRQALGQGPEFLTYFNYEAQQDKSGLPNDRFSAERPEGSISTLTIQRTEQRDSAMYRCASSPRRGPHTDTQYFGPGTRLTVL.

The chain couples TRBV27 to TRBJ2-6, with TRBD1 as a possible D gene (5 bases). This CDR3 has 19 amino acids. V lost 4 bases to trimming and J lost 0 bases, with 19 bases between them. Germline V gene data show CDR1 as MNHEY and CDR2 as SMNVEV (reference sequence). CDR3 coding DNA: TGTGCCAGCAGTTGGGGCGGATCCGTGGGTATCTCTGGGGCCAACGTCCTGACTTTC. Encoded protein: CASSWGGSVGISGANVLTF.

A word on this clonotype: A single base separates this from a much larger clone, so it may be a read error. The chain joins TRBV7-2 to TRBJ2-5; 10 bases match TRBD2. Looked up from germline, CDR1 is SGHTA and CDR2 is FQGNSA. The ends lost 4 bases at V and 4 bases at J; junction bases unmatched: 6. This CDR3 region has 15 residues. CDR3 amino acids: CASSSGLAGAETQYF. In DNA form, the CDR3 reads TGTGCCAGCAGCTCGGGGCTAGCGGGAGCAGAGACCCAGTACTTC.

Ten or more counts support this clonotype. The chain recombines TRBV7-2 with TRBJ2-7, with 7 positions matching TRBD2. The CDR3 is made up of 15 amino acids. J gave up 4 bases and V 1 base, and 7 bases lay outside the gene matches. Per the germline V gene, CDR1 is SGHTA and CDR2 is FQGNSA. The CDR3 DNA is TGTGCCAGCAGCTTAGGGGCCAGCGGGAATTACGAGCAGTACTTC. Translating gives CASSLGASGNYEQYF.

The J gene is TRBJ2-3, the V gene TRBV6-1, with D perhaps TRBD1 (6 bases). The V and J ends lost 1 base and 6 bases respectively, with 14 bases between them. From germline, CDR1 is MNHNS and CDR2 SASEGT. This CDR3 region has 15 residues. In nucleotides, the CDR3 is TGTGCCAGCAGTGAAGTGGGCAGGGGAGCGGATACGCAGTATTTT. Translated: CASSEVGRGADTQYF.

This clonotype was counted many times. V is TRBV12-3 or TRBV12-4 and J is TRBJ1-5; unclear D gene. The CDR3 extends over 13 amino acids. Trimming shortened V by 5 bases and J by 0 bases, and 5 bases separated the two germline ends. CDR3 region: CASSPTSNQPQHF. The CDR3 DNA is TGTGCCAGCAGTCCGACTAGCAATCAGCCCCAGCATTTT.

The V and J genes are TRBV12-3 or TRBV12-4 and TRBJ2-5, with 9 bases lining up with TRBD2. V lost 1 base to trimming and J lost 5 bases; unmatched junction nucleotides: 5. The CDR3 consists of 15 residues. The CDR3 nucleotides read TGTGCCAGCAGTTTAGTCGCGGGGGGGCCGGAGACCCAGTACTTC. Residues: CASSLVAGGPETQYF.

A few counts support this clonotype. V usage is TRBV12-3 or TRBV12-4 and J usage is TRBJ2-7; 7 positions agree with TRBD2. This CDR3 has 14 amino acids. V shed 3 bases, J shed 5 bases, and the junction held 7 bases outside the gene matches. The CDR3 DNA sequence: TGTGCCAGCAGTTTTCGACTAGCAGTCCACGAGCAGTACTTC. Protein product: CASSFRLAVHEQYF.

The chain couples TRBV4-1 to TRBJ2-1, with TRBD2 matching 9 bases. Per germline, CDR1 MGHRA and CDR2 YSYEKL. V lost 6 bases, J lost 2 bases, and 8 bases stayed unmatched. The CDR3 covers 16 residues. This chain's CDR3 is CASRRISGRTYNEQFF. CDR3 in DNA: TGCGCCAGCAGACGTATTAGCGGGAGAACCTACAATGAGCAGTTCTTC.

V gene TRBV7-2 combines with J gene TRBJ1-2, with 7 bases identical to TRBD1. Germline CDR1 is SGHTA and CDR2 is FQGNSA. The V gene end was trimmed by 3 bases and the J gene end by 0 bases; junction bases not matched to a gene: 10. There are 17 residues in the CDR3. The DNA for the CDR3 is TGTGCCAGCAGCTTCAGCAGGGGGAGGCTAGCTAACTATGGCTACACCTTC. It encodes CASSFSRGRLANYGYTF.

V usage is TRBV6-6 and J usage is TRBJ2-7; D is unclear. The CDR3 extends over 11 amino acids. Between the trimmed V and J ends, which lost 2 bases and 7 bases, there was a span of 6 bases. Per the germline V gene, CDR1 is MNHNY and CDR2 is SVGAGI (reference sequence). CDR3 residues: CASSYLSEQYF. DNA for the CDR3: TGTGCCAGCAGTTACCTGTCTGAGCAGTACTTC.

This clonotype appeared many times. The chain is built from TRBV7-2 and TRBJ1-1; D unresolved. Germline V CDR1 and CDR2: SGHTA, FQGNSA. Trimming took 3 bases from V and 3 from J, leaving 14 bases between them. The CDR3 has 15 amino acids. CDR3 loop: CASSLLDSRDTEAFF. CDR3 nucleotides: TGTGCCAGCAGCTTGCTGGACTCGAGGGACACTGAAGCTTTCTTT.

This clonotype was seen many times. The chain couples TRBV7-2 to TRBJ2-2; TRBD2 is a possible D gene (6 bases). The CDR3 totals 16 residues. V lost 1 base and J lost 4, with 13 bases in between. Germline assignment: CDR1 SGHTA and CDR2 FQGNSA. CDR3 loop: CASSLVGGDFTGELFF. DNA for the CDR3: TGTGCCAGCAGCTTAGTCGGCGGGGATTTCACCGGGGAGCTGTTTTTT.

V is TRBV11-2 and J is TRBJ1-1; 11 bases line up with TRBD1. The trim removed 3 bases at V and 2 bases at J, leaving 8 bases unmatched. CDR1 is SGHAT, CDR2 FQNNGV, per germline. The CDR3 loop spans 17 amino acids. CDR3 DNA: TGTGCCAGCAGCTTGGGGGACAGGGGGAGACCTAACACTGAAGCTTTCTTT. Residues: CASSLGDRGRPNTEAFF.

This clonotype was seen more than once but under ten times. The chain couples TRBV6-1 to TRBJ2-4, with D perhaps matching TRBD2 (6 bases). V shed 3 bases and J shed 3 bases, with 15 bases lying between them. There are 16 residues in the CDR3. CDR1 is MNHNS and CDR2 is SASEGT in the germline V gene. The CDR3 sequence: CASSDRGRAVKNIQYF. The CDR3 DNA reads as TGTGCCAGCAGTGATCGGGGGAGAGCGGTCAAAAACATTCAGTACTTC.